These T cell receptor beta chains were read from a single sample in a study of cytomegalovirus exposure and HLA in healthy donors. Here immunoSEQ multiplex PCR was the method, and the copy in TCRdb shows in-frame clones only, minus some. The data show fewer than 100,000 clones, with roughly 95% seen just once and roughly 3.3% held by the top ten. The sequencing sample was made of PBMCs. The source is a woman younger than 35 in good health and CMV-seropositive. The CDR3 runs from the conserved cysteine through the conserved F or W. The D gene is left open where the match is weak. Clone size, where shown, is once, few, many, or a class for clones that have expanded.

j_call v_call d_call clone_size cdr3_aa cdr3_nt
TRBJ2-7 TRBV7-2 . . CASSLNADSYEQYF TGTGCCAGCAGCTTAAATGCAGATTCCTACGAGCAGTACTTC
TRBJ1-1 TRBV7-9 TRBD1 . CASVSGQGAWNTEAFF TGTGCCAGCGTAAGCGGACAGGGGGCTTGGAACACTGAAGCTTTCTTT
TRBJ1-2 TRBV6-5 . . CASTPTGETSGYTF TGTGCCAGCACCCCTACGGGGGAAACAAGTGGCTACACCTTC
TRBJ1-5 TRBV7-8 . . CASSLLRWENQPQHF TGTGCCAGCAGTCTCCTCCGGTGGGAGAATCAGCCCCAGCATTTT
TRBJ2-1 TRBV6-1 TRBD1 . CASSEGMGQGAYNEQFF TGTGCCAGCAGTGAAGGAATGGGACAGGGGGCCTACAATGAGCAGTTCTTC
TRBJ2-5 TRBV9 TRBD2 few CASSAGLAGGHGQETQYF TGTGCCAGCAGCGCCGGACTAGCGGGAGGGCATGGCCAAGAGACCCAGTACTTC
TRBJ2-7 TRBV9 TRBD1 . CASSSRDRGVYEQYF TGTGCCAGCAGCTCAAGGGACAGGGGGGTTTACGAGCAGTACTTC
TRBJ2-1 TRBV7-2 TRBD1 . CASGSTGGRKFF TGTGCCAGCGGATCCACAGGGGGCCGGAAGTTCTTC
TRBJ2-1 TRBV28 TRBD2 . CASQTGTSGGNYNEQFF TGTGCCAGCCAGACAGGGACTAGCGGGGGCAACTACAATGAGCAGTTCTTC
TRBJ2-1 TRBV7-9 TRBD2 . CASSAHTSGRGRYNEQFF TGTGCCAGCAGCGCACACACTAGCGGGCGGGGGCGCTACAATGAGCAGTTCTTC
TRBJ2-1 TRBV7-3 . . CASSLLGANEQFF TGTGCCAGCAGCTTACTGGGGGCCAATGAGCAGTTCTTC
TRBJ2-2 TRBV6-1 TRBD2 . CASSELADTGELFF TGTGCCAGCAGTGAACTAGCGGACACCGGGGAGCTGTTTTTT
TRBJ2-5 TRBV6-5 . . CASSYGTSQLQETQYF TGTGCCAGCAGTTACGGGACTTCGCAGCTCCAAGAGACCCAGTACTTC
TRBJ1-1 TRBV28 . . CASSDDSARMNTEAFF TGTGCCAGCAGTGATGACAGTGCCCGTATGAACACTGAAGCTTTCTTT
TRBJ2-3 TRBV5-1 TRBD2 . CASSLFSGMDTQYF TGCGCCAGCAGCTTATTTAGCGGGATGGATACGCAGTATTTT
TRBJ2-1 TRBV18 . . CASSPRQGGTTSYNEQFF TGTGCCAGCTCCCCTCGGCAGGGGGGAACTACCTCCTACAATGAGCAGTTCTTC
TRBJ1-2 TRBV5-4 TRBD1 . CASSRDRLNYGYTF TGTGCCAGCAGTCGGGACAGGCTTAACTATGGCTACACCTTC
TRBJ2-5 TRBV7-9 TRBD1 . CASRLSGTGWQETQYF TGTGCCAGCAGATTATCCGGGACAGGGTGGCAAGAGACCCAGTACTTC
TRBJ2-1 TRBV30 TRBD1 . CAWSVITGTGEVEQFF TGTGCCTGGAGTGTAATCACCGGGACAGGGGAGGTCGAGCAGTTCTTC
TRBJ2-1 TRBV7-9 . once CASSLIANEQFF TGTGCCAGCAGCTTAATAGCAAATGAGCAGTTCTTC
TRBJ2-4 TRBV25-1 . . CASSEFSKALAKNIQYF TGTGCCAGCAGTGAATTTTCCAAAGCTCTAGCCAAAAACATTCAGTACTTC
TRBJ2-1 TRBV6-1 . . CATRRTTNEQFF TGTGCCACTAGGCGGACTACCAATGAGCAGTTCTTC
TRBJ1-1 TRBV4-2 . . CASSQDLTLFTGKAFF TGTGCCAGCAGCCAAGATCTTACTCTCTTCACAGGGAAAGCTTTCTTT
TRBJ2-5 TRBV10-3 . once CAISELQDRETQYF TGTGCCATCAGTGAATTACAGGATCGAGAGACCCAGTACTTC
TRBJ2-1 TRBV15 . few CATSRVGNEQFF TGTGCCACCAGCAGGGTCGGCAATGAGCAGTTCTTC
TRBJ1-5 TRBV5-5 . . CASSFRQDNQPQHF TGTGCCAGCAGCTTCCGACAGGACAATCAGCCCCAGCATTTT
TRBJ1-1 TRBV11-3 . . CASSDFMFKGEQEAFF TGTGCCAGCAGCGACTTCATGTTTAAGGGGGAGCAGGAAGCTTTCTTT
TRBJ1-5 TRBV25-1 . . CASSEYPRSNQPQHF TGTGCCAGCAGTGAATATCCGAGGAGCAATCAGCCCCAGCATTTT
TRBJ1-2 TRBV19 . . CASSSGDFYGYTF TGTGCCAGTAGTTCCGGAGACTTCTATGGCTACACCTTC
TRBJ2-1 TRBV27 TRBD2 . CASSDYLLAGGVYEQFF TGTGCCAGCAGTGACTACTTACTAGCGGGAGGCGTATATGAGCAGTTCTTC
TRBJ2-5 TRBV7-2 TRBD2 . CASSRGGGSGVRYF TGTGCCAGCAGCCGCGGGGGAGGGTCGGGTGTGCGGTACTTC
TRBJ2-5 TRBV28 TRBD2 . CASSSPGGQETQYF TGTGCCAGCAGTTCCCCGGGAGGGCAAGAGACCCAGTACTTC
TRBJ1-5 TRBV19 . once CASSVDRNQPQHF TGTGCCAGTAGTGTGGACAGAAATCAGCCCCAGCATTTT